Each of the 30 T cell receptor beta chains below was sequenced from the same sample in a study of blood T cell repertoires in COVID-19 (dated by TCRdb to about 2020). Library creation used the immunoSEQ multiplex PCR assay. Not all clones reach the TCRdb copy of this immuneACCESS table, which keeps in-frame sequences only. Checked studies attribute under half of the gap to unresolved V genes and leave the rest unexplained. The sample contains under 150,000 clones, around four fifths of them found a single time. Over 10% of the sample is taken by the ten largest. The sequenced sample was peripheral blood. The receptors derive from a human donor in a cohort sampled during active COVID-19.

The genes are TRBV27 and TRBJ1-5; D is perhaps TRBD1 (5 bases). The germline V and J ends were trimmed by 5 bases and 7 bases, with 12 bases remaining between them. The length of the CDR3 is 13 residues. From germline, CDR1 is MNHEY and CDR2 SMNVEV (reference sequence). The CDR3 here is CASSLGEEQPQHF. In DNA form, the CDR3 reads TGTGCCAGCAGTCTAGGGGAGGAACAGCCCCAGCATTTT.

The genes are TRBV27 and TRBJ1-2; the match to TRBD1 covers 11 bases. Germline V CDR1 and CDR2: MNHEY, SMNVEV (reference sequence). The J segment lost 6 bases and the V segment lost 11 bases, leaving 8 bases of the junction unmatched. The CDR3 runs 13 residues. The CDR3 protein is CASRGQGGDGYTF. The CDR3 bases are TGTGCCTCTCGGGGACAGGGGGGGGATGGCTACACCTTC.

V is TRBV12-3 or TRBV12-4 and J is TRBJ1-1, with D tentatively TRBD1 (6 bases). The CDR3 sequence is 13 residues long. V lost 6 bases to trimming and J lost 4 bases, with 12 bases between them. CDR3 sequence: CASRSGGATEAFF. For the CDR3, the DNA is TGTGCCAGCAGATCTGGGGGGGCCACTGAAGCTTTCTTT.

This clone was found a few times. The chain couples TRBV23-1 to TRBJ2-7, with D possibly TRBD1 on 6 matching bases. TRBV23-1 is identified as an open reading frame with a role that is uncertain. The CDR3 runs to 16 residues. Trimming took off 4 bases at V and 2 bases at J, with 18 bases between the two ends. CDR3: CASSPEPGTGPYEQYF. In nucleotides, the CDR3 is TGCGCCAGCAGTCCAGAACCGGGAACAGGGCCCTACGAGCAGTACTTC.

The V call is TRBV5-1, the J call TRBJ2-3; 7 nucleotides line up with TRBD2. V was pared by 5 bases and J by 0 bases, with 3 bases of the junction left unmatched. Germline values: CDR1 SGHRS, CDR2 YFSETQ. This CDR3 is built from 14 residues. CDR3 nucleotide sequence: TGCGCCAGCAGTCTAGCGGATAGCACAGATACGCAGTATTTT. This gives the protein CASSLADSTDTQYF.

This rearrangement joins TRBV7-9 to TRBJ2-3, with TRBD2 matching 10 bases. With 8 bases clipped from V and 5 bases from J, the junction kept 7 bases outside the gene matches. Germline CDR1 and CDR2: SEHNR and FQNEAQ (reference sequence). The CDR3 is 14 residues long. The CDR3 sequence is CASQAGGQGDTQYF. The CDR3 DNA reads TGTGCCAGCCAAGCGGGGGGGCAAGGAGATACGCAGTATTTT.

This chain uses TRBV5-6 with TRBJ1-2; 10 bases map to TRBD1. Trimming took 2 bases from V and 0 from J; bases not matched to a gene: 4. This CDR3 is built from 16 residues. Germline loops: CDR1 SGHDT, CDR2 YYEEEE. The CDR3 DNA reads TGTGCCAGCAGCTTCCGGGACAGGGGCCCTAACTATGGCTACACCTTC. The encoded protein is CASSFRDRGPNYGYTF.

This clone was recorded only once. The chain is built from TRBV19 and TRBJ2-3, with 7 bases that match TRBD2. Trimming cost V 8 bases and J 4 bases; bases outside gene matches: 6. Germline loops: CDR1 LNHDA, CDR2 SQIVND (reference sequence). The CDR3 has 13 amino acids. The CDR3 spells CASELGGADTQYF. For the CDR3, the DNA is TGTGCCAGTGAGTTGGGGGGGGCAGATACGCAGTATTTT. Full variable domain (rest looked up from reference TRBV19 and TRBJ2-3): DGGITQSPKYLFRKEGQNVTLSCEQNLNHDAMYWYRQDPGQGLRLIYYSQIVNDFQKGDIAEGYSVSREKKESFPLTVTSAQKNPTAFYLCASELGGADTQYFGPGTRLTVL.

As regards this clone: The same CDR3 arises from other DNA sequences in this sample as well. V and J are TRBV5-1 and TRBJ1-5; D uncertain. Germline-derived CDR1 and CDR2 are SGHRS and YFSETQ. This CDR3 region has 15 residues. Between the trimmed V and J ends, which lost 4 bases and 0 bases, there was a span of 11 bases. The CDR3 is CASSLGGNSNQPQHF. CDR3 nucleotide sequence: TGCGCCAGCAGCCTGGGCGGGAATAGCAATCAGCCCCAGCATTTT.

The rearrangement uses TRBV29-1 and TRBJ2-3, with 12 bases matching TRBD2. J was trimmed by 2 bases and V by 8 bases; bases with no gene match: 14. Germline lookup yields CDR1 SQVTM and CDR2 ANQGSEA. This CDR3 spans 17 amino acids. This CDR3 reads CSHGQELAGGLTDTQYF. The CDR3 DNA follows: TGCAGCCACGGACAAGAACTAGCGGGGGGCCTCACAGATACGCAGTATTTT.

V is TRBV7-9 and J is TRBJ1-1; 7 bases line up with TRBD1. Germline V lookup: CDR1 SEHNR, CDR2 FQNEAQ (reference sequence). The CDR3 has 14 amino acids. Unmatched junction bases numbered 3, after V lost 1 base and J lost 4 bases. CDR3 bases: TGTGCCAGCAGCTTAGGTTCAGGGGGCACTGAAGCTTTCTTT. It encodes CASSLGSGGTEAFF.

This clone appeared a single time. The chain couples TRBV10-3 to TRBJ2-4, with D unclear. CDR1 ENHRY and CDR2 SYGVKD come from the germline V gene. V was trimmed by 2 bases and J by 0 bases, leaving 5 bases between them. The CDR3 length is 14 residues. The CDR3 is CAISEPKAKNIQYF. CDR3 DNA: TGTGCCATCAGTGAGCCAAAAGCCAAAAACATTCAGTACTTC.

The chain employs TRBV6-6 and TRBJ2-7; 9 nucleotides agree with TRBD2. Germline V CDR1 and CDR2: MNHNY, SVGAGI (reference sequence). Trimming removed 2 bases from V and 4 bases from J; junction bases left unmatched: 6. This CDR3 region has 15 residues. CDR3 DNA: TGTGCCAGCAGTTACCGGACTAGCGACCCTTACGAGCAGTACTTC. It specifies CASSYRTSDPYEQYF.

On this clone itself: The same CDR3 can be traced to other DNA sequences in this sample. This rearrangement joins TRBV5-4 to TRBJ2-5; no clear D gene. Germline CDR1 SGHNT, CDR2 YYREEE (reference sequence). The CDR3 extends over 14 amino acids. The V end lost 1 base, the J end lost 1 base, and 8 bases lay between the germline ends. CDR3 sequence: CASSLPPVQETQYF. The CDR3 DNA reads TGTGCCAGCAGCTTGCCGCCAGTCCAAGAGACCCAGTACTTC.

This rearrangement joins TRBV29-1 to TRBJ2-1; maybe TRBD2 (5 bases). V was clipped by 7 bases and J by 0 bases, with 13 bases between them. The germline CDR1 and CDR2 sequences are SQVTM and ANQGSEA. The CDR3 is 14 residues long. CDR3 nucleotides: TGCAGCGCCGAGGGCCCTAGCTCCTACAATGAGCAGTTCTTC. Translating it yields CSAEGPSSYNEQFF.

This clone was counted a single time. The gene calls are TRBV5-6 and TRBJ1-5; 7 bases align to TRBD1. After removal of 2 bases from V and 10 bases from J, the junction contained 9 bases not matched to a gene. CDR1 SGHDT and CDR2 YYEEEE come from the germline V gene. The CDR3 extends over 14 amino acids. The CDR3 DNA sequence: TGTGCCAGCAGCTTAGGGCAGGGGGGCCTACCCCAGCATTTT. Translating it yields CASSLGQGGLPQHF.

A single count supports this clone. The chain combines TRBV28 with TRBJ1-5; 9 bases are shared with TRBD1. The germline V gene encodes CDR1 MDHEN and CDR2 SYDVKM. V lost 5 bases and J lost 4; bases outside the gene matches: 3. The CDR3 is 14 residues long. DNA for the CDR3: TGTGCCAGCAGTCTGACAGGGGGGAATCAGCCCCAGCATTTT. It specifies CASSLTGGNQPQHF.

The rearrangement joins TRBV11-2 to TRBJ1-5, with TRBD1 as a possible D gene (6 bases). The CDR3 spans 15 residues. Per the germline V gene, CDR1 is SGHAT and CDR2 is FQNNGV. Trimming shortened V by 4 bases and J by 7 bases, and 17 bases separated the two germline ends. The DNA of the CDR3 is TGTGCCAGCAGCTCAGACGGCAGGGGCGAGCAGCCCCAGCATTTT. As protein: CASSSDGRGEQPQHF.

The rearrangement links TRBV19 to TRBJ1-1, with D unresolved. V lost 6 bases, J lost 5 bases, and 16 bases lay in between. The CDR3 sequence is 14 residues long. CDR1 and CDR2 from the germline V gene are LNHDA and SQIVND (reference sequence). Here the CDR3 reads CASRDPLRRTEAFF. The CDR3 DNA reads as TGTGCCAGTAGGGATCCCCTCAGGAGGACTGAAGCTTTCTTT.

The genes are TRBV7-8 and TRBJ1-1, with D perhaps TRBD1 (6 bases). Germline assignment: CDR1 SGHVS and CDR2 FQNEAQ. This CDR3 has 16 residues. V lost 1 base to trimming and J lost 0 bases, with 12 bases between them. CDR3 coding DNA: TGTGCCAGCAGCTTAGGACCGACAGGCTTGAACACTGAAGCTTTCTTT. Its protein product is CASSLGPTGLNTEAFF.

The gene calls are TRBV9 and TRBJ2-3; 10 bases are shared with TRBD2. This CDR3 is 16 amino acids long. V was clipped by 1 base and J by 0 bases; unmatched bases: 2. Germline V gives CDR1 SGDLS, CDR2 YYNGEE. As DNA, the CDR3 is TGTGCCAGCAGCGTACTAGCGGGGGCTAGCACAGATACGCAGTATTTT. Amino acid sequence: CASSVLAGASTDTQYF.

The J gene is TRBJ1-1, the V gene TRBV7-8; D may be TRBD1 (6 bases). Per the germline V gene, CDR1 is SGHVS and CDR2 is FQNEAQ. The CDR3 length is 13 residues. The ends were cut back, 5 bases at V and 7 bases at J, with 14 bases in the middle. This CDR3 reads CASSSTGWSEAFF. The CDR3 DNA is TGTGCCAGCAGCAGCACAGGGTGGAGTGAAGCTTTCTTT.

CDR3 region: CASSPNEVSSYNEQFF. CDR3 nucleotide sequence: TGCGCCAGCAGCCCCAACGAAGTGAGCTCCTACAATGAGCAGTTCTTC. The rearrangement joins TRBV5-1 to TRBJ2-1, with D unclear. Germline V gene sequence: CDR1 SGHRS, CDR2 YFSETQ. The length of the CDR3 is 16 residues. Deletions cut 4 bases from V and 0 bases from J, with 14 bases between.

This clone occurred once. The chain uses TRBV18 and TRBJ2-7, with D possibly being TRBD1 (5 bases). The CDR3 consists of 14 residues. The germline CDR1 and CDR2 sequences are KGHSH and LQKENI. Trimming shortened V by 0 bases and J by 2 bases, and 8 bases separated the two germline ends. DNA for the CDR3: TGTGCCAGCTCACCACCTCAGGGAACCTACGAGCAGTACTTC. Its translation is CASSPPQGTYEQYF.

The chain employs TRBV10-2 and TRBJ1-2; TRBD1 agrees at 7 bases. Germline CDR1 WSHSY, CDR2 SAAADI. This CDR3 is 16 amino acids long. V was pared by 2 bases and J by 1 base, with 7 bases of the junction left unmatched. The CDR3 is CASSETGQRFNYGYTF. The CDR3 DNA is TGCGCCAGCAGTGAGACGGGACAGCGCTTTAACTATGGCTACACCTTC.

About this clone: The identical CDR3 is also encoded by other nucleotide sequences in the sample. This sequence joins TRBV28 and TRBJ2-1; 12 bases line up with TRBD2. The CDR3 extends over 16 amino acids. V lost 2 bases to trimming and J lost 10 bases; unmatched junction nucleotides: 9. In germline, CDR1 is MDHEN, CDR2 SYDVKM. Here the CDR3 DNA reads TGTGCCAGCAGTTTAGGAGGGCTAGCGGGGGGGCGGGAGCAGTTCTTC. Translated: CASSLGGLAGGREQFF.

The CDR3 sequence: CASSPLPYRVGMNTEAFF. CDR3 nucleotides: TGTGCCAGCAGTCCACTGCCCTACAGGGTCGGGATGAACACTGAAGCTTTCTTT. The V gene is TRBV2, the J gene TRBJ1-1; perhaps TRBD1 as D (6 bases). Germline lookup yields CDR1 SNHLY and CDR2 FYNNEI. The CDR3 spans 18 residues. The V end was cut by 5 bases, the J end by 0 bases, with 22 bases between.

The chain couples TRBV4-1 to TRBJ2-7; D might be TRBD1 (6 bases). V was pared by 0 bases and J by 0 bases, with 9 bases between. This CDR3 contains 15 residues. Germline CDR1 MGHRA, CDR2 YSYEKL. The CDR3: CASSQETGNSYEQYF. Written as DNA, the CDR3 is TGCGCCAGCAGCCAAGAGACAGGTAACTCCTACGAGCAGTACTTC.

V and J are TRBV9 and TRBJ2-1, with a tentative D call TRBD1 (6 bases). The CDR3 is 14 amino acids. Trimming took off 3 bases at V and 4 bases at J, with 11 bases between the two ends. Per germline, CDR1 SGDLS and CDR2 YYNGEE. The DNA for the CDR3 is TGTGCCAGCAGCGCGACAGGTGCATACAATGAGCAGTTCTTC. This translates into CASSATGAYNEQFF.

This clone came up once. The chain recombines TRBV28 with TRBJ1-1; D is perhaps TRBD1 (5 bases). The V end was cut by 3 bases, the J end by 5 bases, with 7 bases between. This CDR3 comprises 12 residues. The V gene's germline CDR1 is MDHEN and CDR2 SYDVKM. The CDR3 region has the DNA TGTGCCAGCAGTTTCAGGGTGACTGAAGCTTTCTTT. Residues: CASSFRVTEAFF. Using reference TRBV28 and TRBJ1-1 for the parts outside the CDR3, the full variable domain is DVKVTQSSRYLVKRTGEKVFLECVQDMDHENMFWYRQDPGLGLRLIYFSYDVKMKEKGDIPEGYSVSREKKERFSLILESASTNQTSMYLCASSFRVTEAFFGQGTRLTVV.